The 7 T cell receptor beta chains in this list originate from one sample, sequenced in a study of cytomegalovirus exposure and HLA in healthy donors. PCR primers comprised 60 Vbeta and 13 Jbeta primers. Sequenced by immunoSEQ multiplex PCR; TCRdb stores in-frame clones only, minus some. The sample table includes under 130,000 clones. What was sequenced was PBMCs. These TCRs come from a man between 45 and 60 years old in good health and CMV-seronegative.

This chain joins TRBV4-3 and TRBJ1-3; D gene unclear. From germline, CDR1 is LGHNA and CDR2 YSLEER. Trimming cost V 3 bases and J 7 bases, with 13 bases left between them. CDR3 length equals 14 residues. The CDR3 here is CASSHLDRPNTIYF. DNA of the CDR3: TGCGCCAGCAGCCATCTAGATAGGCCCAACACCATATATTTT.

CDR3 DNA sequence: TGTGCTAGTGGCCAACTAGGGGAAGCTTTCTTT. This sequence encodes CASGQLGEAFF. The chain carries TRBV12-5 and TRBJ1-1; D remains ambiguous. Germline CDR1 LGHNT, CDR2 FRNRAP. The V and J ends lost 6 bases and 8 bases respectively, with 10 bases between them. The CDR3 consists of 11 residues. The whole variable domain, remainder taken from reference TRBV12-5 and TRBJ1-1, is DARVTQTPRHKVTEMGQEVTMRCQPILGHNTVFWYRQTMMQGLELLAYFRNRAPLDDSGMPKDRFSAEMPDATLATLKIQPSEPRDSAVYFCASGQLGEAFFGQGTRLTVV.

V is TRBV4-2 and J is TRBJ1-2, with 9 bases lining up with TRBD1. The CDR3 runs 15 residues. The germline V gene encodes CDR1 LGHNA and CDR2 YNFKEQ. V gave up 4 bases and J gave up 3 bases; unmatched junction bases: 6. CDR3: CASSLPGQGYYGYTF. The CDR3 bases are TGTGCCAGCAGCCTTCCGGGACAGGGATACTATGGCTACACCTTC.

This sequence joins TRBV18 and TRBJ2-2; TRBD1 agrees at 9 bases. Losses at the gene ends were 5 bases for V and 5 bases for J; bases not matched to a gene: 6. This CDR3 comprises 15 residues. Germline V CDR1 and CDR2: KGHSH, LQKENI. The CDR3 loop reads CASSWGQGETGELFF. Here the CDR3 DNA reads TGTGCCAGCTCATGGGGACAGGGAGAAACCGGGGAGCTGTTTTTT.

V gene TRBV5-1 combines with J gene TRBJ2-7; 7 bases fit TRBD1. This CDR3 spans 14 amino acids. Germline CDR1 SGHRS, CDR2 YFSETQ. V lost 0 bases to trimming and J lost 6 bases; unmatched junction nucleotides: 6. The CDR3 bases are TGCGCCAGCAGCTTGGTTGGGGGACAGAGCGAGCAGTACTTC. Its translation: CASSLVGGQSEQYF.

V gene TRBV4-3 combines with J gene TRBJ1-1, with 7 positions matching TRBD1. This CDR3 contains 15 residues. Germline V lookup: CDR1 LGHNA, CDR2 YSLEER. V dropped 0 bases and J dropped 6; count of bases not matched to a gene: 7. This chain's CDR3 is CASSQERQGRPEAFF. The CDR3 nucleotides are TGCGCCAGCAGCCAAGAGAGACAGGGTCGGCCTGAAGCTTTCTTT.

The chain combines TRBV7-9 with TRBJ2-6, with TRBD1 identical over 9 bases. Germline CDR1 and CDR2: SEHNR and FQNEAQ (reference sequence). The CDR3 covers 18 residues. V dropped 7 bases and J dropped 0; count of bases not matched to a gene: 10. The CDR3 coding sequence is TGTGCCAGCAACTCAGTTGGGACAGGGCCCTCTGGGGCCAACGTCCTGACTTTC. Its translation: CASNSVGTGPSGANVLTF.